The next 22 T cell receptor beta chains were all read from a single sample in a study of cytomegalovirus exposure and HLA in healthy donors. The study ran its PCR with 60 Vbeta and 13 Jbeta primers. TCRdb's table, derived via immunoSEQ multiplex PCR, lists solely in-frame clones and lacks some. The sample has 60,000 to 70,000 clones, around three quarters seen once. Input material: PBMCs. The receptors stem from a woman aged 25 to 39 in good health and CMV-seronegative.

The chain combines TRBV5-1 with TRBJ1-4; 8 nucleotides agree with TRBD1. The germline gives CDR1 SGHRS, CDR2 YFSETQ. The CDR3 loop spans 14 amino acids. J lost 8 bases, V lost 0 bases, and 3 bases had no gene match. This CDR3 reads CASSLGQGREKLFF. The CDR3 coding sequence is TGCGCCAGCAGCTTGGGACAGGGGCGAGAAAAACTGTTTTTT.

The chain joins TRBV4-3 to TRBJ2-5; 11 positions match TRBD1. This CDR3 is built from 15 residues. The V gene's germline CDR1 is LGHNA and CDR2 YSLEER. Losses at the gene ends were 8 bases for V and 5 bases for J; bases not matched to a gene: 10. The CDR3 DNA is TGCGCCAGCGCAACCTGGACAGGGGGCTCGGAGACCCAGTACTTC. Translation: CASATWTGGSETQYF.

The CDR3 DNA reads as TGTGCCAGCAGTAGCGCGGGGAGCTCCTACAATGAGCAGTTCTTC. It yields the protein CASSSAGSSYNEQFF. The chain links TRBV6-5 to TRBJ2-1; maybe TRBD2 (6 bases). In germline, CDR1 is MNHEY, CDR2 SVGAGI. This CDR3 region has 15 residues. Trimming removed 5 bases from V and 0 bases from J, with 11 bases in between.

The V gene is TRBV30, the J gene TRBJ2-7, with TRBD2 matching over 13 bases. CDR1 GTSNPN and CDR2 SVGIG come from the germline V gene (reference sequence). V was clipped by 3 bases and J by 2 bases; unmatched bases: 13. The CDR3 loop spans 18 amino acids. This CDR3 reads CAWRGRTSGSQPPYEQYF. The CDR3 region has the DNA TGTGCCTGGAGGGGAAGGACTAGCGGGAGTCAGCCCCCCTACGAGCAGTACTTC.

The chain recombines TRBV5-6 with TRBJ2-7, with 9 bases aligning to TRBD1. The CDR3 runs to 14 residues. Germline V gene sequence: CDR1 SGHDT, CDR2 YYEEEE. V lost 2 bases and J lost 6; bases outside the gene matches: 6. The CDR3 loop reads CASSFRQGDLEQYF. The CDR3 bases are TGTGCCAGCAGCTTTAGACAGGGGGATCTCGAGCAGTACTTC. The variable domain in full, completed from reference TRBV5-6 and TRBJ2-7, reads DAGVTQSPTHLIKTRGQQVTLRCSPKSGHDTVSWYQQALGQGPQFIFQYYEEEERQRGNFPDRFSGHQFPNYSSELNVNALLLGDSALYLCASSFRQGDLEQYFGPGTRLTVT.

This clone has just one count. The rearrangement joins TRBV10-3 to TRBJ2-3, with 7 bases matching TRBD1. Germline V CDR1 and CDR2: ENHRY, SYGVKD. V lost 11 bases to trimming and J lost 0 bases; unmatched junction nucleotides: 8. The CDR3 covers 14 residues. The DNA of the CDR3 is TGTGCCTCCTTAAAGGGGGCTAGCACAGATACGCAGTATTTT. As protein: CASLKGASTDTQYF.

The CDR3 is CASSQEGTSSYEQYF. The CDR3, as DNA: TGCGCCAGCAGCCAAGAAGGGACTAGCAGTTACGAGCAGTACTTC. The gene calls are TRBV4-1 and TRBJ2-7; 9 bases fit TRBD2. Trimming cost V 0 bases and J 4 bases; bases outside gene matches: 4. Germline loops: CDR1 MGHRA, CDR2 YSYEKL. This CDR3 spans 15 amino acids.

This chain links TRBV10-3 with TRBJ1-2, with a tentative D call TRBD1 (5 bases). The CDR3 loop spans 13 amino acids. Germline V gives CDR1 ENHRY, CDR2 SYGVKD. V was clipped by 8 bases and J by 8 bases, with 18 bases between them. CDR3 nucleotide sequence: TGTGCCATCGGAGCGGGGGATCGAGGCGGCTACACCTTC. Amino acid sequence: CAIGAGDRGGYTF.

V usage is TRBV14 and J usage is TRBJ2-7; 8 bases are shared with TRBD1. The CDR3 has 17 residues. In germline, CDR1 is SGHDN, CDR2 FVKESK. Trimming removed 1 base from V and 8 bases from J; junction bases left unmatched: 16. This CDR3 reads CASSQGLQGARPYKQYF. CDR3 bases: TGTGCCAGCAGCCAAGGATTGCAGGGGGCGCGACCTTACAAGCAGTACTTC.

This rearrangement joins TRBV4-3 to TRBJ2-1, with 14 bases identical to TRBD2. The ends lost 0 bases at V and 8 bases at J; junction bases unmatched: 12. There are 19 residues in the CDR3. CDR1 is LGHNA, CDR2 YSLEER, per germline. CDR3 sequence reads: CASSQDRGGWTSGRHEQFF. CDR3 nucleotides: TGCGCCAGCAGCCAAGATAGGGGGGGCTGGACTAGCGGGAGGCATGAGCAGTTCTTC.

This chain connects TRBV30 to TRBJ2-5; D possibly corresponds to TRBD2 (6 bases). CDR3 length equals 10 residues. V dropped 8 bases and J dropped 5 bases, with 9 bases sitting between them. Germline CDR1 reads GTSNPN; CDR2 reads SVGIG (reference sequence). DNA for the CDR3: TGTGCCGGGGGGACGGAGACCCAGTACTTC. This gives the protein CAGGTETQYF. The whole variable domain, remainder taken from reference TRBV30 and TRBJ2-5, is SQTIHQWPATLVQPVGSPLSLECTVEGTSNPNLYWYRQAAGRGLQLLFYSVGIGQISSEVPQNLSASRPQDRQFILSSKKLLLSDSGFYLCAGGTETQYFGPGTRLLVL.

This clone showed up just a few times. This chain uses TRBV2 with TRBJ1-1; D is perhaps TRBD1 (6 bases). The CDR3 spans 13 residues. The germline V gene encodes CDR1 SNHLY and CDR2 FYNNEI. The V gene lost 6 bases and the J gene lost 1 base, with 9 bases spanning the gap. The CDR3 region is CASRTTGNTEAFF. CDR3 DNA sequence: TGTGCCAGCAGGACGACAGGGAACACTGAAGCTTTCTTT.

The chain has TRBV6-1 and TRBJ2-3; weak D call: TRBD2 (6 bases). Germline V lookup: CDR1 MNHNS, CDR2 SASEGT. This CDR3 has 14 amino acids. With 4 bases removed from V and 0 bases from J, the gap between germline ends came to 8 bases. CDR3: CASSVSGSTDTQYF. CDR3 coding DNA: TGTGCCAGCAGTGTTAGCGGTAGCACAGATACGCAGTATTTT.

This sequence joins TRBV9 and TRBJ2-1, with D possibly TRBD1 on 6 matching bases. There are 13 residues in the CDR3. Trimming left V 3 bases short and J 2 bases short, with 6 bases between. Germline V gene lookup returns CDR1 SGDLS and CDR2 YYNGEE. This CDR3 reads CASSGTAYNEQFF. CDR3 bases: TGTGCCAGCAGCGGGACAGCCTACAATGAGCAGTTCTTC. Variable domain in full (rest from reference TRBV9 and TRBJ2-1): DSGVTQTPKHLITATGQRVTLRCSPRSGDLSVYWYQQSLDQGLQFLIQYYNGEERAKGNILERFSAQQFPDLHSELNLSSLELGDSALYFCASSGTAYNEQFFGPGTRLTVL.

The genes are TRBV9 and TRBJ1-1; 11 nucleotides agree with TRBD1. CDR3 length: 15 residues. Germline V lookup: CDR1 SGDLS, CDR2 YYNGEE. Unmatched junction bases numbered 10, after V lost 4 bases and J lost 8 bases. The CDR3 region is CASSTGQGASGEAFF. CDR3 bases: TGTGCCAGCAGCACCGGACAGGGGGCATCTGGGGAAGCTTTCTTT.

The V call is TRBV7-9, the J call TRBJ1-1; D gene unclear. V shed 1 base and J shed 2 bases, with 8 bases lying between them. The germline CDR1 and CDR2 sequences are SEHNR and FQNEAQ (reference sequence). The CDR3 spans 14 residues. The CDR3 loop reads CASSLVGVNTEAFF. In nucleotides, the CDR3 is TGTGCCAGCAGCTTAGTCGGGGTTAACACTGAAGCTTTCTTT.

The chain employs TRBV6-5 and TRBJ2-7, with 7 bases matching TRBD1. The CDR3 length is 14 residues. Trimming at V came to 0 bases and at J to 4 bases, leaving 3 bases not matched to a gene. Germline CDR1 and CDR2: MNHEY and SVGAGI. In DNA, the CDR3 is TGTGCCAGCAGTTACTCAGGGGGCCAGTACGAGCAGTACTTC. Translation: CASSYSGGQYEQYF.

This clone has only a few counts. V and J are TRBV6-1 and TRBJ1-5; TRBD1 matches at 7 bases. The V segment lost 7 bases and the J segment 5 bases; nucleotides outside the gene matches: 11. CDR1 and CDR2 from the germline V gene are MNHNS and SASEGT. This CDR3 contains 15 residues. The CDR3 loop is CASKRQGVIDQPQHF. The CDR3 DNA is TGTGCCAGCAAGCGACAGGGAGTAATTGATCAGCCCCAGCATTTT.

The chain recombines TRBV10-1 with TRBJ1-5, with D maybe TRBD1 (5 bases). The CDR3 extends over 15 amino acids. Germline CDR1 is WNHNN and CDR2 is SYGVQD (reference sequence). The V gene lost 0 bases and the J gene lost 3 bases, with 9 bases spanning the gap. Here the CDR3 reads CASSESDKYNQPQHF. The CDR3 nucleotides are TGCGCCAGCAGTGAGTCGGACAAATACAATCAGCCCCAGCATTTT.

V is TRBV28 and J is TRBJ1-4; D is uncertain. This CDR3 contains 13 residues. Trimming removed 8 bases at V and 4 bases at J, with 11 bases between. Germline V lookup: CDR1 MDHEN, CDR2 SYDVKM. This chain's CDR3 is CASSGELNEKLFF. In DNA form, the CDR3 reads TGTGCCAGCTCGGGAGAGCTTAATGAAAAACTGTTTTTT.

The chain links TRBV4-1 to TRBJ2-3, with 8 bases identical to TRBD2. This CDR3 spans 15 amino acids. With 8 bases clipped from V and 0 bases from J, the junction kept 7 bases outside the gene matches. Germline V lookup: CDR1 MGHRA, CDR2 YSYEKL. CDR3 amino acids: CASGPRGGSTDTQYF. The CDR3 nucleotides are TGCGCCAGCGGACCACGGGGGGGGAGCACAGATACGCAGTATTTT.

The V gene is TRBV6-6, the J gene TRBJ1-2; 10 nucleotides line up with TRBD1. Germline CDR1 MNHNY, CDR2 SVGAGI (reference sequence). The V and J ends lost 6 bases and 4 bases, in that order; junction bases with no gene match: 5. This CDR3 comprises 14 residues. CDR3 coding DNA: TGTGCCAGCAGGAGACAGGGGGCCGGCTATGGCTACACCTTC. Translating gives CASRRQGAGYGYTF.